Described below is a single T cell receptor (beta chain) sequence and its context. Repertoires were generated with immunoSEQ multiplex PCR, while TCRdb's copy carries only in-frame clones and drops some. The sample lists fewer than 250,000 clones, roughly four fifths seen once, with around 5% in the top ten. This CDR3 contains 16 residues. With 0 bases removed from V and 6 bases from J, the gap between germline ends came to 13 bases. Germline CDR1 is SGHRS and CDR2 is YFSETQ. This sample was included in a study of blood T cell repertoires in COVID-19. Study background: Sources were T cells, B-cell-depleted T cells, or PBMCs; the material itself was cDNA or gDNA.

Sequenced: peripheral blood. The chain couples TRBV5-1 to TRBJ1-6, with a possible D match to TRBD1 (5 bases). The receptor comes from a woman between 65 and 79 years old with acute or convalescent COVID-19. The CDR3 is CASSLVGGKGNSPLHF. The CDR3 DNA reads as TGCGCCAGCAGCTTGGTCGGGGGTAAGGGTAATTCACCCCTCCACTTT.